This T cell receptor (beta chain) comes out of a study of CD8 T cells in Susac syndrome. RNA, at about 0.5 to 1 ug, was reverse transcribed with random hexamers. TCRdb itself ran the immunoSEQ multiplex PCR reads through MiXCR, one entry per CDR3 protein. Seen here are roughly 50,000 distinct CDR3 sequences, approximately 93% observed once, and the top ten hold almost 0.55%. CDR1 PRHDT and CDR2 FYEKMQ come from the germline V gene (reference sequence). V was pared by 0 bases and J by 0 bases, with 3 bases of the junction left unmatched. The CDR3 is made up of 16 amino acids. This clonotype was picked up one time.

The chain joins TRBV13 to TRBJ2-7; 9 bases align to TRBD2. The receptor comes from a human donor in good health. Sequencing used CD8+ T cells from PBMCs. The CDR3 DNA reads TGTGCCAGCAGCTTAGGGTCTAGCGGGATCTCCTACGAGCAGTACTTC. Translation gives CASSLGSSGISYEQYF.